This T cell receptor (beta chain) was sequenced during a study of glioma-infiltrating T cells after dendritic cell vaccination. The count of this clone is one. This CDR3 is built from 15 residues. CDR1 is SGDLS, CDR2 YYNGEE, per germline. Trimming shortened V by 0 bases and J by 5 bases, and 12 bases separated the two germline ends. Data came from immunoSEQ multiplex PCR; TCRdb stores just in-frame clones and leaves some out. The sample holds tens of thousands of clones, 75% to 90% seen once. Regarding time point: after dendritic cell vaccination, including at tumor progression/relapse. Fresh-frozen tumor tissue and more than two years of survival data were available for all.

The sample here was blood, taken after dendritic cell vaccination. The chain recombines TRBV9 with TRBJ1-5; D perhaps matches TRBD1 (5 bases). The clonotype was recovered from a human donor with glioblastoma. The CDR3 sequence: CASSVVGWGDQPQHF. In DNA, the CDR3 is TGTGCCAGCAGCGTAGTCGGGTGGGGGGATCAGCCCCAGCATTTT.